This TCR beta chain was obtained from a study of T cell responses to AZD1222 COVID-19 vaccine. Notes on the study in general: No day 14 peak samples; only post-peak repertoires were characterized. The span of vaccine-associated CD4 TCRs extended across spike, with dominance at 160-218 and 743-854.

Profiled with immunoSEQ multiplex PCR; TCRdb holds only in-frame clones, not every one. This table has 35,000 to 50,000 clones, about 80% appearing once. This CDR3 has 14 amino acids. V lost 4 bases, J lost 7 bases, and 8 bases stayed unmatched. CDR1 and CDR2 from the germline V gene are MNHEY and SVGAGI. As for this clone: Antigen: not known.

The input for sequencing was peripheral blood, taken 28 days after the second dose of the MenACWY control vaccine. The gene calls are TRBV6-5 and TRBJ1-1; TRBD1 aligns across 8 bases. The clonotype comes from an adult who received the MenACWY meningococcal vaccine as a control. In nucleotides, the CDR3 is TGTGCCAGCAGTTCAAACAGGGGGGTGGGTGAAGCTTTCTTT. Protein: CASSSNRGVGEAFF.